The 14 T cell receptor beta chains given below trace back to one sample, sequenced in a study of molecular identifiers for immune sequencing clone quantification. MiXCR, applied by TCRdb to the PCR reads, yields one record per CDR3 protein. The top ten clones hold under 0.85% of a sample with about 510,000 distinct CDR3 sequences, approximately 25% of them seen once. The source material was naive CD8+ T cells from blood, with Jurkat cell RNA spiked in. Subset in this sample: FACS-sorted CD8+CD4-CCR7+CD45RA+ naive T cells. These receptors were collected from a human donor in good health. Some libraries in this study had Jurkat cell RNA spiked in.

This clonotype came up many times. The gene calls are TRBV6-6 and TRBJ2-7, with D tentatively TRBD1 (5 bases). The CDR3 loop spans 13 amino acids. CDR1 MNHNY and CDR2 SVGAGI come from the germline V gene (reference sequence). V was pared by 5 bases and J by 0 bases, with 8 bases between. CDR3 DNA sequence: TGTGCCAGCAGTCCAGGGCACTCCTACGAGCAGTACTTC. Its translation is CASSPGHSYEQYF.

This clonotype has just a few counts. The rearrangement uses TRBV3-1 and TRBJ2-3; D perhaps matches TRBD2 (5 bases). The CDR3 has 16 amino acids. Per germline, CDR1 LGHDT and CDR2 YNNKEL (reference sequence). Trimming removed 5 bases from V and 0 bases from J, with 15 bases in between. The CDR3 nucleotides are TGTGCCAGCAGCAAGCAGTTACTAGTAAGCACAGATACGCAGTATTTT. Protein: CASSKQLLVSTDTQYF.

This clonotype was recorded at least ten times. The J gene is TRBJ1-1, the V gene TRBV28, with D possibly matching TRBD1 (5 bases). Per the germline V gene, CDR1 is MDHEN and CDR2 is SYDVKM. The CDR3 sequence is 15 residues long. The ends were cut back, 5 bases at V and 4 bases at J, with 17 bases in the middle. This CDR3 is CASSPRREGSTEAFF. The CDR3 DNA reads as TGTGCCAGCAGTCCCCGGAGGGAGGGGAGCACTGAAGCTTTCTTT.

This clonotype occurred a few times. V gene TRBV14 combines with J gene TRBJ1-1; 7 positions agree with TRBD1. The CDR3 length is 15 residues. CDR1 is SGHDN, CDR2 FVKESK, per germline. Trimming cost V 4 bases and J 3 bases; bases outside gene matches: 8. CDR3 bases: TGTGCCAGCAGCCTAGAGACAGGGAGGTACACTGAAGCTTTCTTT. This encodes CASSLETGRYTEAFF.

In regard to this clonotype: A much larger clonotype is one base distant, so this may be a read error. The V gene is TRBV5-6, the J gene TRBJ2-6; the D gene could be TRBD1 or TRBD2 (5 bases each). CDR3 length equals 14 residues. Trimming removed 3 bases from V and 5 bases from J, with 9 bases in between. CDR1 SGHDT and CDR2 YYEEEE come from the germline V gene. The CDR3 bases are TGTGCCAGCAGCTGGGGGTCGAGGGCCAACGTCCTGACTTTC. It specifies CASSWGSRANVLTF.

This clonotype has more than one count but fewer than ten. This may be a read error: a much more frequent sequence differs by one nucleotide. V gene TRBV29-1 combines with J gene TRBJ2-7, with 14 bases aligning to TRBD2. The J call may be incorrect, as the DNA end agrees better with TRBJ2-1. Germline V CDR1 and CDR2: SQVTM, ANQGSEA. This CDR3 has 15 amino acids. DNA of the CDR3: TGCAGCGTTGGACACCGGGGACTAGCGGGGGTCGAGCAGTTCTTC. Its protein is CSVGHRGLAGVEQFF.

Written as DNA, the CDR3 is TGTGCCAGCAGCTCCAAGAGGGGACTTCAGCCCCAGCATTTT. Protein: CASSSKRGLQPQHF. The chain uses TRBV5-6 and TRBJ1-5, with TRBD1 as a possible D gene (5 bases). CDR1 is SGHDT, CDR2 YYEEEE, per germline. This CDR3 has 14 amino acids. Deletions cut 3 bases from V and 6 bases from J, with 13 bases between.

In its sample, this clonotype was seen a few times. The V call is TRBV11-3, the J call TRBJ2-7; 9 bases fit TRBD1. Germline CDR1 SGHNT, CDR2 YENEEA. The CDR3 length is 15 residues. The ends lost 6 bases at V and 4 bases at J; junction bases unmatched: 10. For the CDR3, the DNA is TGTGCCAGCAGGCCTAGGGCGGGACAGGGTTACGAGCAGTACTTC. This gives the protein CASRPRAGQGYEQYF.

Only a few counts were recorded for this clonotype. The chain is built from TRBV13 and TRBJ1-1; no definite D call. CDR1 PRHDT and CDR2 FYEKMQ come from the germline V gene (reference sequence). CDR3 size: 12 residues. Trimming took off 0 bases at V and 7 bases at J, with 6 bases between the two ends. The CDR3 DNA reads TGTGCCAGCAGCTTAGGCCAGAATGAAGCTTTCTTT. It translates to CASSLGQNEAFF.

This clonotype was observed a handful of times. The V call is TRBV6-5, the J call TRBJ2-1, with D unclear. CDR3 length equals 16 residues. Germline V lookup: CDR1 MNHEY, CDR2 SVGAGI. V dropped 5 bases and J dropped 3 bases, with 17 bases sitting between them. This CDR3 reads CASSPGLGSYYNEQFF. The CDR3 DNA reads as TGTGCCAGCAGTCCCGGCTTGGGCAGCTACTACAATGAGCAGTTCTTC.

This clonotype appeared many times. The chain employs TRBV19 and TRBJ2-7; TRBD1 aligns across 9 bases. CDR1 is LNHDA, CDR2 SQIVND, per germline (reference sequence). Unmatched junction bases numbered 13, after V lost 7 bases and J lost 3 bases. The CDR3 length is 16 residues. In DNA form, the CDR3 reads TGTGCCAGTACCGAGTCGGGACAGGGAAGTCTCTACGAGCAGTACTTC. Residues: CASTESGQGSLYEQYF.

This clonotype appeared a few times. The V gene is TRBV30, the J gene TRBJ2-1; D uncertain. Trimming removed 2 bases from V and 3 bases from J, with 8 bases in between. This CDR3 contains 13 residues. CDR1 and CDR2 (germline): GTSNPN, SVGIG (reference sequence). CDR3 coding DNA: TGTGCCTGGAGTAGTAGTCACTACAATGAGCAGTTCTTC. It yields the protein CAWSSSHYNEQFF.

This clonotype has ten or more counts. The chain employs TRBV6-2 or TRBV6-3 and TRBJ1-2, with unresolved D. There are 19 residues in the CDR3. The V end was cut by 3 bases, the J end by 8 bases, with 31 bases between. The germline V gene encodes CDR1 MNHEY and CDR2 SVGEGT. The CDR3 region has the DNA TGTGCCAGCAGTTATGAGTTACCCGGGCGCGAAGATTCCCCACGAGGCTACACCTTC. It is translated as CASSYELPGREDSPRGYTF.

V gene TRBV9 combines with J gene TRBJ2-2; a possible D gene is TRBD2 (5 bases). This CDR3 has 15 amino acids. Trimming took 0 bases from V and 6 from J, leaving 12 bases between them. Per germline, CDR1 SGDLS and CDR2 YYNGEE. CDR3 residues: CASSVGSWGAGELFF. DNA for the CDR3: TGTGCCAGCAGCGTAGGCAGTTGGGGAGCCGGGGAGCTGTTTTTT. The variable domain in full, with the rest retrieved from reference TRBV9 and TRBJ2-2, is DSGVTQTPKHLITATGQRVTLRCSPRSGDLSVYWYQQSLDQGLQFLIQYYNGEERAKGNILERFSAQQFPDLHSELNLSSLELGDSALYFCASSVGSWGAGELFFGEGSRLTVL.